Given below is one T cell receptor (beta chain) in context. Trimming removed 0 bases from V and 4 bases from J, with 9 bases in between. The CDR3 extends over 14 amino acids. The germline V gene encodes CDR1 MNHEY and CDR2 SMNVEV (reference sequence). This record comes from a study of blood T cell repertoires in COVID-19. Study-wide background: The samples span acute and convalescent COVID-19 from the United States, Italy and Spain.

Sequenced by immunoSEQ multiplex PCR; TCRdb stores in-frame clones only, minus some. The table records 190,000 or so clones, 89% of them present only once. This receptor was taken from a middle-aged man with acute or convalescent COVID-19. Sequences were obtained from peripheral blood. V is TRBV27 and J is TRBJ1-1; D is unresolved. CDR3 nucleotide sequence: TGTGCCAGCAGTTTATCCCCGGTTGGCACTGAAGCTTTCTTT. The encoded protein is CASSLSPVGTEAFF.